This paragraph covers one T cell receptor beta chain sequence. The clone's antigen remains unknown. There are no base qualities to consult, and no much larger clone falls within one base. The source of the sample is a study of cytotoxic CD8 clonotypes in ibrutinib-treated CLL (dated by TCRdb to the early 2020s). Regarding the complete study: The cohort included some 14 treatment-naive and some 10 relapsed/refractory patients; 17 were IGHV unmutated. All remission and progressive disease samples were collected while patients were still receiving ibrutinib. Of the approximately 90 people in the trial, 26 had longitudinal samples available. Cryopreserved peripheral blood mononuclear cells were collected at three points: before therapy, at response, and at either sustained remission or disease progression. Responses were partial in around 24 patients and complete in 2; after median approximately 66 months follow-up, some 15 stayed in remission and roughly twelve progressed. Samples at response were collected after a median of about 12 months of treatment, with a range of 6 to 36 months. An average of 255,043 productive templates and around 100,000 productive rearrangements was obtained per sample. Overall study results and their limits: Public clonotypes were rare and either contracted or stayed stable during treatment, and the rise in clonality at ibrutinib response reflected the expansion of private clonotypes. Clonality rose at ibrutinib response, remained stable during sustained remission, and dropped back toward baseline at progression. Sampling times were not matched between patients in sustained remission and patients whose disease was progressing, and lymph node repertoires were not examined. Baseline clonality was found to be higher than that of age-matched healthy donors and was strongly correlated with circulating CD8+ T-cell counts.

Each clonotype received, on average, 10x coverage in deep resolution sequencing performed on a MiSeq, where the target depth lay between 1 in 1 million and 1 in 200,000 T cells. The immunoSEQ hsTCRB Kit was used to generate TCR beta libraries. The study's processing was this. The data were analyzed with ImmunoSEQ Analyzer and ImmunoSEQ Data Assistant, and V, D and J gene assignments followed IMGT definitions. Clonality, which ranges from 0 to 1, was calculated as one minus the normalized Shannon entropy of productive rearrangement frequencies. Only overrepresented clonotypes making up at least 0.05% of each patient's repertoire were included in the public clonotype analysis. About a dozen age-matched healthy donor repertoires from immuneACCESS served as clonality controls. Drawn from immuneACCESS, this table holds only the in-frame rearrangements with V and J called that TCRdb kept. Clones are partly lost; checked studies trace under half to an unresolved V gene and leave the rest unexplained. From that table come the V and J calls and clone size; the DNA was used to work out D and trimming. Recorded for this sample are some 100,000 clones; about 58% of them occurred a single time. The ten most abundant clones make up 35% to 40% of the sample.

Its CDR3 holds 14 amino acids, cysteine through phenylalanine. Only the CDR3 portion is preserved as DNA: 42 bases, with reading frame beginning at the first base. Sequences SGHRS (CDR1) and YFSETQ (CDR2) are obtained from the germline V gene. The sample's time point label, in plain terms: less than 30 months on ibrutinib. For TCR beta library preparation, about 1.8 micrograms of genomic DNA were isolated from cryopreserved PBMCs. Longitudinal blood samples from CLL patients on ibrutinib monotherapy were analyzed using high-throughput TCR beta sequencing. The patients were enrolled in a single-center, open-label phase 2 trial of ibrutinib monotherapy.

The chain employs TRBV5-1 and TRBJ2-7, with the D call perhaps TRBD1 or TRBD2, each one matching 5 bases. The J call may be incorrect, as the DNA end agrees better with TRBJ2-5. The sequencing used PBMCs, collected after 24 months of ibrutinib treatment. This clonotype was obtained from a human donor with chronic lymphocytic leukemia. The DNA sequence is TGCGCCAGCAGCCTGGAAGGTGGGGGAGAGACCCAGTACTTC. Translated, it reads CASSLEGGGETQYF.